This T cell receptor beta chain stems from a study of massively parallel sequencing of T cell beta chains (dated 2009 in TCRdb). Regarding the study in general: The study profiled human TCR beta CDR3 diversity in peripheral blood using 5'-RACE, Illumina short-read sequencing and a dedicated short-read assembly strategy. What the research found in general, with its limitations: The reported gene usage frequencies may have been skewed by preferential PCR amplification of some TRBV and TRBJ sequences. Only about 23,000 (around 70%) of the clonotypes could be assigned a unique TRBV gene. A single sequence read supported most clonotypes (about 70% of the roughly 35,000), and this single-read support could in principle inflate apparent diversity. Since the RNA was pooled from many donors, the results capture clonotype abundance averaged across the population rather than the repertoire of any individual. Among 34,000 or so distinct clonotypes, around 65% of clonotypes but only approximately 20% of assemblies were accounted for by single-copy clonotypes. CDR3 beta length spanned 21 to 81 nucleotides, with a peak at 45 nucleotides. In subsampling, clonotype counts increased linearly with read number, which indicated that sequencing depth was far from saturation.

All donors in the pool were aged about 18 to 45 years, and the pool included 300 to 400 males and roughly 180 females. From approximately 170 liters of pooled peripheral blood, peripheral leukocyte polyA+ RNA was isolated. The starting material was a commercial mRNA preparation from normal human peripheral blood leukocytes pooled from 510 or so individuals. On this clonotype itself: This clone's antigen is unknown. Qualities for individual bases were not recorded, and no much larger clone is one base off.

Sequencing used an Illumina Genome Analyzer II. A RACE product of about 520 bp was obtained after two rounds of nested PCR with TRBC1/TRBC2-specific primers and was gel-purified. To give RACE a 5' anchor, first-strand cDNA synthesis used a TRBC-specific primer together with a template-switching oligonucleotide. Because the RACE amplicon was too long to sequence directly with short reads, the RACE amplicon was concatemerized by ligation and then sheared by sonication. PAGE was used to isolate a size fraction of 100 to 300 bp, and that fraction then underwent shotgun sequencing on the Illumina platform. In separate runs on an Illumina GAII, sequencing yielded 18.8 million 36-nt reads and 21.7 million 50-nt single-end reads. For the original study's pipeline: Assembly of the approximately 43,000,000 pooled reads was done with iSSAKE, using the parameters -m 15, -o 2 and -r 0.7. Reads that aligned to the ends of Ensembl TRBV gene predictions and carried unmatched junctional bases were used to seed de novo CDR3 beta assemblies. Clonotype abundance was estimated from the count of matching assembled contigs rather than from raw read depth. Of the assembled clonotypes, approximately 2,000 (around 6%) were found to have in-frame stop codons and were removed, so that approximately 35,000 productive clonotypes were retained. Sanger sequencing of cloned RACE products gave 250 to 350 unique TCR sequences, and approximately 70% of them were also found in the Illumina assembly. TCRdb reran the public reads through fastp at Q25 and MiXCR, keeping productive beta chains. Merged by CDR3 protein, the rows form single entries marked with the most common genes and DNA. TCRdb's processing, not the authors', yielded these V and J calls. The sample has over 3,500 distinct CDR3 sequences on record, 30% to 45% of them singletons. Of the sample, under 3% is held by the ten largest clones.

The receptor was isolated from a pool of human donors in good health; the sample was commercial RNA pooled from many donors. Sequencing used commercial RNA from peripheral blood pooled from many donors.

The CDR3 protein: CSVEEGREQYF. The DNA sequence is as follows: TGCAGCGTTGAAGAGGGGAGGGAGCAGTACTTC. The chain employs TRBV29-1 and TRBJ2-7; TRBD2 could be the D gene, as 6 bases match. The CDR3 numbers 11 residues from cysteine through phenylalanine. Just CDR3 DNA is preserved here, 33 bases in frame from base 1. The trim is 0 bases for V and 7 bases for J, with a gap of 7 bases between the germline ends. As encoded in the germline V gene, CDR1 is SQVTM while CDR2 is ANQGSEA.